Presented here are 2 T cell receptor beta chains from one specimen sequenced in a study of T-cell memory formation after mild COVID-19. Each CDR3 protein gets one entry after TCRdb re-called the 5' RACE reads with MiXCR. The sample contains under 300,000 distinct CDR3 sequences, around 10% of which appear only once. The sequencing sample was made of PBMCs or a T cell subset sorted from them (not recorded which). These receptors came from a man aged 18 to 30 who had mild COVID-19 (a few samples of this study predate the infection). Cell type and time point are not known.

This clonotype was counted ten times or more. V and J are TRBV6-5 and TRBJ2-1; D gene ambiguous. The CDR3 runs to 15 residues. Trimming removed 5 bases at V and 1 base at J, with 12 bases between. Germline CDR1 MNHEY, CDR2 SVGAGI. CDR3 loop: CASSPPRVSYNEQFF. CDR3 in DNA: TGTGCCAGCAGTCCCCCTCGGGTTTCCTACAATGAGCAGTTCTTC.

Ten or more counts support this clonotype. The gene calls are TRBV5-6 and TRBJ2-7, with TRBD2 matching 8 bases. CDR1 and CDR2 (germline): SGHDT, YYEEEE. V gave up 0 bases and J gave up 0 bases; unmatched junction bases: 14. The CDR3 is 19 amino acids. CDR3 sequence reads: CASSLASSSGGYSSYEQYV. The CDR3 DNA follows: TGTGCCAGCAGCTTGGCCAGTTCCAGCGGGGGTTACAGCTCCTACGAGCAGTACGTC.